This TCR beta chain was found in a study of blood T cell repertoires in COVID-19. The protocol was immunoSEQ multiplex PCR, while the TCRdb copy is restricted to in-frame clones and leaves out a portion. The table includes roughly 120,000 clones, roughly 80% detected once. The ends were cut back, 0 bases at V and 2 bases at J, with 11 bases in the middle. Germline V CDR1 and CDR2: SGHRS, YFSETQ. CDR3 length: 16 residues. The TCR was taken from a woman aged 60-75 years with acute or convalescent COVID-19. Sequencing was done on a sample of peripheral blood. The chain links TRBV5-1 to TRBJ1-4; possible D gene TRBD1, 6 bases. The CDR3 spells CASSLGLTGTNEKLFF. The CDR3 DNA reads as TGCGCCAGCAGCTTGGGGTTGACAGGTACTAATGAAAAACTGTTTTTT.